This T cell receptor (beta chain) was retrieved from a study of tissue T cells after allogeneic stem cell transplantation. Broader study findings: Tissue-detected TCR repertoire was only partly captured by blood and spleen T cells.

V was trimmed by 0 bases and J by 2 bases, leaving 11 bases between them. Germline CDR1 reads SGHRS; CDR2 reads YFSETQ. This CDR3 has 15 amino acids. Clones were read by immunoSEQ multiplex PCR, and TCRdb kept only the in-frame ones, dropping some. The sample holds about 5,700 clones, roughly four fifths seen once. In regard to this clone: What it recognizes is unknown.

The chain couples TRBV5-1 to TRBJ1-2, with a possible D match to TRBD1 (5 bases). The material was blood, obtained before transplantation. The receptor was derived from a man aged 35 to 69 who later had graft-versus-host disease after an allogeneic stem cell transplant. CDR3 nucleotide sequence: TGCGCCAGCAGCTTGGAATCCGGGACGAACTATGGCTACACCTTC. This encodes CASSLESGTNYGYTF.